This T cell receptor beta chain stems from a study of cytomegalovirus exposure and HLA in healthy donors. This CDR3 comprises 16 residues. Per germline, CDR1 SEHNR and CDR2 FQNEAQ (reference sequence). Between the trimmed V and J ends, which lost 1 base and 3 bases, there was a span of 15 bases. It was with 60 Vbeta and 13 Jbeta primers that the PCR ran. The table came from immunoSEQ multiplex PCR; TCRdb's copy has only in-frame clones and leaves some out. This repertoire shows 130,000 or so clones, about 80% found once; its top ten account for more than 7%. Source material: PBMCs. V usage is TRBV7-9 and J usage is TRBJ1-2; D unclear. The clonotype originates from a woman in her forties or fifties in good health and CMV-seropositive. The CDR3 nucleotides are TGTGCCAGCAGCTTAGGGTTAGAGGGCGTACACTATGGCTACACCTTC. Its translation: CASSLGLEGVHYGYTF. The whole variable domain, filled in from reference TRBV7-9 and TRBJ1-2, reads DTGVSQNPRHKITKRGQNVTFRCDPISEHNRLYWYRQTLGQGPEFLTYFQNEAQLEKSRLLSDRFSAERPKGSFSTLEIQRTEQGDSAMYLCASSLGLEGVHYGYTFGSGTRLTVV.